The 8 T cell receptor beta chains listed next were all sequenced from one sample in a study of blood T cells in healthy people across ages. A J-beta primer mix and a sample-barcoded 5' primer were used in a second PCR of about 6 to 12 cycles. One entry per CDR3 protein results from TCRdb running MiXCR on the 5' RACE reads. The sample includes some 1.4 million distinct CDR3 sequences, approximately 40% of them seen just once. Input material: blood. The source of these receptors is a woman between 18 and 29 years old in good health.

This clonotype came up a few times. The chain has TRBV11-2 and TRBJ2-5; 10 bases match TRBD2. The tail of the sequence fits TRBJ2-7 better, so the J call may be wrong. This CDR3 comprises 17 residues. Germline V gene data show CDR1 as SGHAT and CDR2 as FQNNGV. This chain's CDR3 is CASSPRLGSGGQYEQYF. The CDR3 coding sequence is TGTGCCAGCAGCCCCCGGTTGGGTAGCGGGGGGCAATACGAGCAGTACTTC.

The gene calls are TRBV20-1 and TRBJ2-7; no clear D. The V end was cut by 6 bases, the J end by 3 bases, with 9 bases between. CDR1 and CDR2 (germline): DFQATT, SNEGSKA (reference sequence). The CDR3 spans 11 residues. The CDR3 nucleotides read TGCAGTGCCACAACCCTCTACGAGCAGTACTTC. This encodes CSATTLYEQYF.

The chain recombines TRBV7-8 with TRBJ1-6; the D is unclear. The V end was cut by 5 bases, the J end by 10 bases, with 21 bases between. The CDR3 is 16 residues long. Germline CDR1 is SGHVS and CDR2 is FQNEAQ. The CDR3 spells CASSHLDGASASPLHF. DNA for the CDR3: TGTGCCAGCAGCCACTTGGACGGCGCATCGGCATCACCCCTCCACTTT.

For the CDR3, the DNA is TGTGCCAGCAGTGAGACTAGCGGGAGCCTCTACGAGCAGTACTTC. It encodes CASSETSGSLYEQYF. The J gene is TRBJ2-7, the V gene TRBV2; 12 nucleotides align to TRBD2. Germline CDR1 is SNHLY and CDR2 is FYNNEI. V dropped 3 bases and J dropped 3; count of bases not matched to a gene: 3. The CDR3 runs 15 residues.

V gene TRBV28 combines with J gene TRBJ1-1, with D perhaps TRBD1 (6 bases). Germline V lookup: CDR1 MDHEN, CDR2 SYDVKM. The length of the CDR3 is 13 residues. V lost 7 bases and J 4 bases, leaving 13 bases between the germline ends. CDR3 coding DNA: TGTGCCAGCACCGGGGTGGGGGCCACTGAAGCTTTCTTT. Amino acid sequence: CASTGVGATEAFF.

There are a few counts of this clonotype. This chain joins TRBV5-1 and TRBJ2-7, with unresolved D. V shed 0 bases and J shed 3 bases, with 13 bases lying between them. Germline CDR1 is SGHRS and CDR2 is YFSETQ. The CDR3 is 15 amino acids. The CDR3 nucleotides read TGCGCCAGCAGCTTGGTTATAGGATCACACTACGAGCAGTACTTC. This gives the protein CASSLVIGSHYEQYF.

The CDR3 DNA reads TGCAGTGCCATGAAGATGGGTAGCGGGGGGACGAAAGGCACAGATACGCAGTATTTT. This translates into CSAMKMGSGGTKGTDTQYF. The chain uses TRBV20-1 and TRBJ2-3, with 10 bases that match TRBD2. Germline CDR1 DFQATT, CDR2 SNEGSKA (reference sequence). V trimming: 6 bases; J trimming: 1 base; junction bases outside the gene matches: 19. The CDR3 totals 19 residues.

The rearrangement uses TRBV7-8 and TRBJ1-4, with TRBD1 identical over 7 bases. The CDR3 covers 14 residues. Unmatched junction bases numbered 12, after V lost 5 bases and J lost 12 bases. Germline CDR1 reads SGHVS; CDR2 reads FQNEAQ. The chain's CDR3 is CASSTSQGIQELFF. Here the CDR3 DNA reads TGTGCCAGCAGCACCTCACAGGGGATCCAAGAACTGTTTTTT.